The T cell receptor (beta chain) described here comes from a study of CD8 T cells in Susac syndrome. With random hexamers, roughly 0.45 to 1 ug RNA was reverse transcribed. MiXCR, applied by TCRdb to the immunoSEQ multiplex PCR reads, yields one record per CDR3 protein. The sample yields 69,000 or so distinct CDR3 sequences, about 94% seen once. There are 16 residues in the CDR3. The germline V gene has CDR1 KGHSH and CDR2 LQKENI. V dropped 0 bases and J dropped 4; count of bases not matched to a gene: 7. The gene calls are TRBV18 and TRBJ2-3, with 7 bases that match TRBD2. Input material: CD8+ T cells from PBMCs. The clonotype comes from a human donor with multiple sclerosis. Written as DNA, the CDR3 is TGTGCCAGCTCACCACCGGCCCGGGGGGTCGCAGATACGCAGTATTTT. It codes for CASSPPARGVADTQYF.